The 15 T cell receptor beta chains given below trace back to one sample, sequenced in a study of T cells in Graves' hyperthyroidism and ophthalmopathy. What was amplified from RNA transcripts were TCR beta CDR3 regions. The HTBI primer set served for first-round RT-PCR of the TCR CDR3. TCRdb used MiXCR to reprocess the multiplex PCR reads, holding one entry per CDR3 protein. The top ten clones hold roughly 29% of a sample with roughly 510,000 distinct CDR3 sequences, around 20% of them seen once. The source material was blood. The receptor source for this set is a man between 18 and 35 years old with Graves' hyperthyroidism.

This clonotype was picked up many times. The gene calls are TRBV9 and TRBJ2-5, with D unclear. The CDR3 has 12 residues. The ends were cut back, 0 bases at V and 4 bases at J, with 4 bases in the middle. Germline CDR1 is SGDLS and CDR2 is YYNGEE. CDR3 loop: CASSVAGETQYF. DNA for the CDR3: TGTGCCAGCAGCGTAGCAGGAGAGACCCAGTACTTC.

The chain combines TRBV6-5 with TRBJ2-1; tentative D call: TRBD2 (6 bases). Between the trimmed V and J ends, which lost 4 bases and 9 bases, there was a span of 7 bases. Germline V gene sequence: CDR1 MNHEY, CDR2 SVGAGI. The CDR3 totals 11 residues. CDR3 loop: CASSWRGEQFF. CDR3 bases: TGTGCCAGCAGTTGGAGGGGTGAGCAGTTCTTC.

The chain combines TRBV7-9 with TRBJ1-1; D gene uncertain. V shed 6 bases and J shed 0 bases, with 11 bases lying between them. Germline V lookup: CDR1 SEHNR, CDR2 FQNEAQ (reference sequence). This CDR3 is built from 14 residues. The CDR3 loop reads CASRRRDVNTEAFF. CDR3 coding DNA: TGTGCCAGCAGACGCAGAGATGTGAACACTGAAGCTTTCTTT. Together with reference TRBV7-9 and TRBJ1-1, the CDR3 gives the full variable domain: DTGVSQNPRHKITKRGQNVTFRCDPISEHNRLYWYRQTLGQGPEFLTYFQNEAQLEKSRLLSDRFSAERPKGSFSTLEIQRTEQGDSAMYLCASRRRDVNTEAFFGQGTRLTVV.

This clonotype has at least ten counts. This chain uses TRBV12-3 or TRBV12-4 with TRBJ1-1; D unclear. The V gene lost 4 bases and the J gene lost 11 bases, with 14 bases spanning the gap. The CDR3 loop spans 12 amino acids. The CDR3 nucleotides read TGTGCCAGCAGTTCACCAGCGCTTCGGGCTTTCTTT. Its translation: CASSSPALRAFF.

This clonotype was seen repeatedly, ten times or more. The chain carries TRBV27 and TRBJ1-2; D not resolved. V was shortened by 1 base and J by 5 bases, with 23 bases between the two germline ends. Germline V lookup: CDR1 MNHEY, CDR2 SMNVEV (reference sequence). CDR3 length equals 18 residues. CDR3 sequence: CASSLYPEGPWGFYGYTF. Written as DNA, the CDR3 is TGTGCCAGCAGTTTATACCCAGAAGGGCCCTGGGGTTTTTATGGCTACACCTTC.

The table lists this clonotype with many counts. This chain connects TRBV6-2 or TRBV6-3 to TRBJ1-2, with TRBD1 identical over 8 bases. V lost 6 bases to trimming and J lost 4 bases; unmatched junction nucleotides: 7. Germline values: CDR1 MNHEY, CDR2 SVGEGT. The CDR3 is 14 residues long. CDR3 DNA: TGTGCCAGCAGGCGAGCAGGGGGCGCCTATGGCTACACCTTC. Translating it yields CASRRAGGAYGYTF.

This clonotype came up many times. The rearrangement joins TRBV20-1 to TRBJ1-5, with D perhaps matching TRBD1 (6 bases). The ends were cut back, 3 bases at V and 9 bases at J, with 12 bases in the middle. CDR3 length: 12 amino acids. The germline V gene has CDR1 DFQATT and CDR2 SNEGSKA (reference sequence). The CDR3 region is CSASRGRGPQHF. In DNA form, the CDR3 reads TGCAGTGCTAGTCGGGGGCGCGGGCCCCAGCATTTT.

In its sample, this clonotype was seen many times. The chain joins TRBV11-2 to TRBJ2-2; a weak D match, TRBD2 (6 bases). Deletions cut 1 base from V and 4 bases from J, with 10 bases between. The CDR3 runs to 15 residues. The germline CDR1 and CDR2 sequences are SGHAT and FQNNGV. The CDR3 DNA sequence: TGTGCCAGCAGCTTAGTCCCCGGGGGCACCGGGGAGCTGTTTTTT. Amino acid sequence: CASSLVPGGTGELFF.

This clonotype was detected many times. CDR3 amino acids: CASTTGPNYGYTF. DNA of the CDR3: TGTGCCAGCACAACAGGTCCGAACTATGGCTACACCTTC. The chain has TRBV2 and TRBJ1-2; a possible D gene is TRBD1 (5 bases). V lost 7 bases, J lost 2 bases, and 11 bases lay in between. The CDR3 contains 13 residues. The germline CDR1 and CDR2 sequences are SNHLY and FYNNEI.

J is TRBJ2-5 and V is TRBV27, with 8 bases that match TRBD2. V lost 5 bases and J lost 5; bases outside the gene matches: 4. CDR1 and CDR2 from the germline V gene are MNHEY and SMNVEV (reference sequence). The CDR3 is 13 amino acids. Here the CDR3 DNA reads TGTGCCAGCAGTAGAGCGGGGGTTGAGACCCAGTACTTC. This encodes CASSRAGVETQYF.

As for this clonotype: Since a much larger clone is just one base distant, this may be a read error. The CDR3 end shows no conserved phenylalanine or tryptophan, and so a read error is likely. V is TRBV27 and J is TRBJ1-1; no clear D gene. Germline CDR1 MNHEY, CDR2 SMNVEV (reference sequence). V lost 7 bases, J lost 4 bases, and 22 bases lay in between. The CDR3 spans 16 residues. Here the CDR3 reads CASNPSRATGPTEAFL. The CDR3 bases are TGTGCCAGCAACCCTTCCCGGGCAACCGGCCCCACTGAAGCTTTCTTG.

This clonotype was seen a few times. The J gene is TRBJ2-5, the V gene TRBV7-2; 7 positions match TRBD2. CDR3 length: 13 amino acids. V shed 3 bases and J 5 bases; nucleotides not matched to a gene: 3. Per the germline V gene, CDR1 is SGHTA and CDR2 is FQGNSA. CDR3 in amino acids: CASSFFGGETQYF. DNA of the CDR3: TGTGCCAGCAGCTTTTTCGGGGGGGAGACCCAGTACTTC.

There are many counts of this clonotype. V usage is TRBV28 and J usage is TRBJ2-5; D remains ambiguous. V was pared by 3 bases and J by 5 bases, with 19 bases between. Germline V gene sequence: CDR1 MDHEN, CDR2 SYDVKM. The CDR3 sequence is 16 residues long. The CDR3 spells CASSLRSITFRETQYF. The CDR3 DNA follows: TGTGCCAGCAGTTTGCGCAGTATCACCTTCCGGGAGACCCAGTACTTC.

On this clonotype: A single base separates this from a much larger clone, so it may be a read error. V gene TRBV10-3 combines with J gene TRBJ1-1, with 8 bases aligning to TRBD1. The germline V gene encodes CDR1 ENHRY and CDR2 SYGVKD. V gave up 6 bases and J gave up 1 base; unmatched junction bases: 1. The CDR3 is 13 residues long. CDR3 DNA: TGTGCCATCAGGGACAGGGAGAACACTGAAGCTTTCTTT. The encoded protein is CAIRDRENTEAFF.

The chain uses TRBV28 and TRBJ2-7; 9 bases are shared with TRBD1. V was pared by 9 bases and J by 9 bases, with 15 bases of the junction left unmatched. This CDR3 region has 14 residues. In germline, CDR1 is MDHEN, CDR2 SYDVKM. This chain's CDR3 is CASESRGTGNVQYF. CDR3 sequence (DNA): TGTGCCAGTGAGTCGAGGGGGACAGGGAATGTGCAGTACTTC.